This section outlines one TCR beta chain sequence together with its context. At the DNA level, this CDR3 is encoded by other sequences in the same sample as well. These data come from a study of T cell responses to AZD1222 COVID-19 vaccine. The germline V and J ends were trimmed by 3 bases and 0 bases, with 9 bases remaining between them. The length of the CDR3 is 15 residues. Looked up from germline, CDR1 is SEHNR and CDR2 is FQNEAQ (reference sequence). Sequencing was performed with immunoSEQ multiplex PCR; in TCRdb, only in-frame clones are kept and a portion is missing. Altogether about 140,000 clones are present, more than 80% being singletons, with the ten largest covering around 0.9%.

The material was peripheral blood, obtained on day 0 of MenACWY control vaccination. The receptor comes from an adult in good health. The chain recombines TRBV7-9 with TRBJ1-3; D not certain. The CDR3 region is CASSLESGSGNTIYF. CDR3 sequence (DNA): TGTGCCAGCAGCTTGGAATCTGGCTCTGGAAACACCATATATTTT.